These 28 T cell receptor beta chains originate from one sample sequenced in a study of T cells after yellow fever vaccination. TCRdb re-called the 5' RACE reads through MiXCR, storing one row per CDR3 protein. The sample holds 60,000 to 85,000 distinct CDR3 sequences; more than 5.5% are singletons and the top ten take roughly a third. The sequencing used CD8+ T cells sorted from PBMCs, collected around 5 days after the first yellow fever vaccination. The source is a young man who received the YFV17D yellow fever vaccine.

The chain uses TRBV19 and TRBJ1-1, with no clear D. V lost 0 bases and J lost 1, with 3 bases in between. CDR3 length equals 13 residues. Germline CDR1 is LNHDA and CDR2 is SQIVND (reference sequence). The chain's CDR3 is CASSIDENTEAFF. The CDR3 DNA is TGTGCCAGTAGTATAGACGAGAACACTGAAGCTTTCTTT.

This clonotype turned up a few times. The chain carries TRBV25-1 and TRBJ2-1, with D tentatively TRBD1 (5 bases). CDR3 length equals 16 residues. From germline, CDR1 is MGHDK and CDR2 SYGVNS. V shed 0 bases and J shed 7 bases, with 16 bases lying between them. CDR3 coding DNA: TGTGCCAGCAGTGAATATACAGGACCAGCACGGAATGAGCAGTTCTTC. Amino acid sequence: CASSEYTGPARNEQFF.

Ten or more counts support this clonotype. V usage is TRBV29-1 and J usage is TRBJ2-5, with 8 nucleotides matching TRBD1. Per the germline V gene, CDR1 is SQVTM and CDR2 is ANQGSEA. This CDR3 contains 13 residues. V lost 6 bases and J lost 5; bases outside the gene matches: 8. CDR3: CSVDTTGAETQYF. The DNA for the CDR3 is TGCAGCGTCGACACGACAGGGGCGGAGACCCAGTACTTC. Complete variable domain (other parts from reference TRBV29-1 and TRBJ2-5): SAVISQKPSRDICQRGTSLTIQCQVDSQVTMMFWYRQQPGQSLTLIATANQGSEATYESGFVIDKFPISRPNLTFSTLTVSNMSPEDSSIYLCSVDTTGAETQYFGPGTRLLVL.

This chain joins TRBV3-1 and TRBJ2-5; a possible D gene is TRBD1 (5 bases). This CDR3 has 17 residues. Trimming removed 0 bases at V and 1 base at J, with 15 bases between. Germline V CDR1 and CDR2: LGHDT, YNNKEL (reference sequence). This CDR3 reads CASSQEDILWGQETQYF. The CDR3 region has the DNA TGTGCCAGCAGCCAAGAGGACATCCTTTGGGGCCAAGAGACCCAGTACTTC.

The rearrangement links TRBV3-1 to TRBJ2-3; perhaps TRBD2 as D (5 bases). The V gene lost 1 base and the J gene lost 2 bases, with 10 bases spanning the gap. The length of the CDR3 is 15 residues. Germline V gene sequence: CDR1 LGHDT, CDR2 YNNKEL (reference sequence). The CDR3 here is CASSQGLRDTDTQYF. The CDR3 DNA sequence: TGTGCCAGCAGCCAAGGTTTACGGGACACAGATACGCAGTATTTT.

Ten or more counts support this clonotype. This chain uses TRBV29-1 with TRBJ2-5; 8 positions match TRBD1. The CDR3 extends over 16 amino acids. V was clipped by 4 bases and J by 5 bases; unmatched bases: 15. Germline V gene lookup returns CDR1 SQVTM and CDR2 ANQGSEA. The CDR3 region is CSVGAVPGQVGETQYF. CDR3 coding DNA: TGCAGCGTTGGGGCAGTCCCGGGACAGGTCGGTGAGACCCAGTACTTC.

This clonotype was found a few times. V and J are TRBV15 and TRBJ2-7; D is undetermined. The CDR3 contains 17 residues. Per germline, CDR1 LNHNV and CDR2 YYDKDF (reference sequence). V lost 0 bases to trimming and J lost 4 bases, with 19 bases between them. The CDR3 region is CATSRDSMGLLYYEQYV. The CDR3 region has the DNA TGTGCCACCAGCAGAGATAGTATGGGCCTTTTGTATTACGAGCAGTACGTC.

The chain is built from TRBV13 and TRBJ2-2; D call uncertain. Germline loops: CDR1 PRHDT, CDR2 FYEKMQ (reference sequence). The V gene lost 0 bases and the J gene lost 1 base, with 6 bases spanning the gap. The CDR3 totals 15 residues. CDR3 region: CASSLGDLNTGELFF. Written as DNA, the CDR3 is TGTGCCAGCAGCTTAGGCGATTTGAACACCGGGGAGCTGTTTTTT.

This clonotype was observed many times. The V and J genes are TRBV6-2 or TRBV6-3 and TRBJ2-1, with D hard to call. The V gene lost 2 bases and the J gene lost 5 bases, with 4 bases spanning the gap. Germline-derived CDR1 and CDR2 are MNHEY and SVGEGT. The length of the CDR3 is 12 residues. The CDR3 region has the DNA TGTGCCAGCAGTTACGCCCACAATGAGCAGTTCTTC. Translated, it gives CASSYAHNEQFF.

This clonotype occurred many times. The V gene is TRBV5-1, the J gene TRBJ1-2; 8 bases align to TRBD1. The germline gives CDR1 SGHRS, CDR2 YFSETQ. V gave up 4 bases and J gave up 4 bases; unmatched junction bases: 3. There are 13 residues in the CDR3. CDR3 residues: CASSPGTGYGYTF. CDR3 coding DNA: TGCGCCAGCAGCCCTGGGACAGGCTATGGCTACACCTTC.

This clonotype was observed at least ten times. The chain joins TRBV12-3 or TRBV12-4 to TRBJ2-2; D is unclear. The CDR3 totals 15 residues. Deletions cut 4 bases from V and 1 base from J, with 10 bases between. The CDR3 nucleotides are TGTGCCAGCAGTTACTCGACACAGAACACCGGGGAGCTGTTTTTT. It specifies CASSYSTQNTGELFF.

The rearrangement uses TRBV12-3 or TRBV12-4 and TRBJ1-1; 8 bases line up with TRBD1. The CDR3 has 15 residues. The V and J ends lost 6 bases and 0 bases, in that order; junction bases with no gene match: 6. CDR3 residues: CASRTWTGLNTEAFF. The CDR3 nucleotides are TGTGCCAGCAGAACGTGGACAGGGCTGAACACTGAAGCTTTCTTT.

In its sample, this clonotype was seen a few times. This chain joins TRBV5-6 and TRBJ1-1, with D possibly TRBD1 on 6 matching bases. V lost 4 bases and J 3 bases, leaving 13 bases between the germline ends. This CDR3 spans 14 amino acids. The germline CDR1 and CDR2 sequences are SGHDT and YYEEEE. In DNA, the CDR3 is TGTGCCAGCAGCGATACAGGGTTTCACACTGAAGCTTTCTTT. Amino acids: CASSDTGFHTEAFF.

This clonotype showed up just a few times. The chain uses TRBV3-1 and TRBJ1-1, with D uncertain. Trimming removed 0 bases from V and 6 bases from J, with 8 bases in between. Germline V gene lookup returns CDR1 LGHDT and CDR2 YNNKEL (reference sequence). This CDR3 comprises 13 residues. DNA for the CDR3: TGTGCCAGCAGCCAAGACCCCTTTCCTGAAGCTTTCTTT. Translated: CASSQDPFPEAFF.

This clonotype was detected ten times or more. The rearrangement uses TRBV12-5 and TRBJ2-5; 10 nucleotides match TRBD1. With 1 base clipped from V and 3 bases from J, the junction kept 5 bases outside the gene matches. This CDR3 comprises 16 residues. Per the germline V gene, CDR1 is LGHNT and CDR2 is FRNRAP. In nucleotides, the CDR3 is TGTGCTAGTGGTTTGGACCGGACAGGGGGAAAAGAGACCCAGTACTTC. This codes for CASGLDRTGGKETQYF. The full variable domain, in which reference TRBV12-5 and TRBJ2-5 provide the parts outside the CDR3, is DARVTQTPRHKVTEMGQEVTMRCQPILGHNTVFWYRQTMMQGLELLAYFRNRAPLDDSGMPKDRFSAEMPDATLATLKIQPSEPRDSAVYFCASGLDRTGGKETQYFGPGTRLLVL.

This clonotype was observed a handful of times. The rearrangement joins TRBV7-9 to TRBJ2-7; 8 nucleotides align to TRBD2. V was clipped by 5 bases and J by 4 bases; unmatched bases: 7. This CDR3 comprises 14 residues. From germline, CDR1 is SEHNR and CDR2 FQNEAQ (reference sequence). The DNA for the CDR3 is TGTGCCAGCAGCGTCGGGGGGGCTAAGTACGAGCAGTACTTC. Protein sequence: CASSVGGAKYEQYF. Combining the CDR3 with reference TRBV7-9 and TRBJ2-7 gives the whole variable domain DTGVSQNPRHKITKRGQNVTFRCDPISEHNRLYWYRQTLGQGPEFLTYFQNEAQLEKSRLLSDRFSAERPKGSFSTLEIQRTEQGDSAMYLCASSVGGAKYEQYFGPGTRLTVT.

This clonotype has at least ten counts. The V and J genes are TRBV20-1 and TRBJ1-2; 7 positions agree with TRBD1. The CDR3 runs 13 residues. Trimming at V came to 3 bases and at J to 8 bases, leaving 9 bases not matched to a gene. Germline V gene lookup returns CDR1 DFQATT and CDR2 SNEGSKA (reference sequence). DNA of the CDR3: TGCAGTGCTAGGGGGACAGTCGGCTGGGGCTACACCTTC. Protein: CSARGTVGWGYTF.

The V and J genes are TRBV24-1 and TRBJ1-2; possible D gene TRBD1, 6 bases. V gave up 2 bases and J gave up 8 bases, with 17 bases separating them. The CDR3 totals 15 residues. Germline V CDR1 and CDR2: KGHDR, SFDVKD. The CDR3 sequence: CATSDYSGTPEGYTF. Here the CDR3 DNA reads TGTGCCACCAGTGATTATTCCGGGACACCAGAAGGCTACACCTTC.

This clonotype occurred a few times. The V call is TRBV28, the J call TRBJ2-3; D gene unclear. V lost 3 bases to trimming and J lost 6 bases, with 10 bases between them. The CDR3 loop spans 13 amino acids. CDR1 MDHEN and CDR2 SYDVKM come from the germline V gene. The CDR3 here is CASSFGISDTQYF. The CDR3 DNA reads TGTGCCAGCAGTTTTGGCATTTCGGATACGCAGTATTTT.

The chain carries TRBV7-2 and TRBJ2-7; D not resolved. The germline V gene encodes CDR1 SGHTA and CDR2 FQGNSA. The CDR3 is 15 residues long. The V gene lost 1 base and the J gene lost 3 bases, with 13 bases spanning the gap. CDR3: CASSLDQSRVYEQYF. The CDR3, as DNA: TGTGCCAGCAGCTTAGATCAATCGCGCGTCTACGAGCAGTACTTC. Looking up the rest from reference TRBV7-2 and TRBJ2-7 gives the full variable domain: GAGVSQSPSNKVTEKGKDVELRCDPISGHTALYWYRQSLGQGLEFLIYFQGNSAPDKSGLPSDRFSAERTGGSVSTLTIQRTQQEDSAVYLCASSLDQSRVYEQYFGPGTRLTVT.

This clonotype has a handful of counts. The J gene is TRBJ1-4, the V gene TRBV7-8, with no clear D. This CDR3 is 12 amino acids long. CDR1 and CDR2 (germline): SGHVS, FQNEAQ. Between the trimmed V and J ends, which lost 1 base and 6 bases, there was a span of 3 bases. The CDR3 reads CASSLDHEKLFF. The CDR3 nucleotides read TGTGCCAGCAGCTTAGATCATGAAAAACTGTTTTTT.

In the case of this clonotype: At one end the junction does not follow the germline gene, possibly because of a read error. The chain has TRBV25-1 and TRBJ2-1, with a tentative D call TRBD1 (6 bases). The CDR3 is 16 residues long. Germline loops: CDR1 MGHDK, CDR2 SYGVNS. In DNA, the CDR3 is TGTGTCAGCAGTGACCTGACAGGCGTCTCCTACAATGAGCAGTTCTTC. The encoded protein is CVSSDLTGVSYNEQFF.

This clonotype was recorded at least ten times. The rearrangement uses TRBV4-3 and TRBJ2-3; no clear D. The CDR3 is 16 residues long. The V end was cut by 3 bases, the J end by 0 bases, with 13 bases between. Germline V gene sequence: CDR1 LGHNA, CDR2 YSLEER. This CDR3 reads CASSQDPYGSTDTQYF. CDR3 nucleotide sequence: TGCGCCAGCAGCCAGGACCCTTATGGGAGCACAGATACGCAGTATTTT.

V usage is TRBV12-3 or TRBV12-4 and J usage is TRBJ2-5; D may be TRBD1 (6 bases). The CDR3 sequence is 15 residues long. V was trimmed by 4 bases and J by 5 bases, leaving 17 bases between them. This CDR3 reads CASSWDIVGFETQYF. CDR3 sequence (DNA): TGTGCCAGCAGTTGGGACATTGTGGGATTTGAGACCCAGTACTTC.

This clonotype was seen many times. A junction end diverges from the germline sequence, so it may reflect a read error. The chain couples TRBV7-9 to TRBJ2-7, with D possibly being TRBD1 or TRBD2 (5 bases each). CDR1 and CDR2 (germline): SEHNR, FQNEAQ (reference sequence). The CDR3 consists of 13 residues. The CDR3 spells CASSSQPGPFSHF. The CDR3 region has the DNA TGTGCCAGCAGCTCTCAACCGGGACCCTTCAGTCACTTC. The variable domain in full, completed from reference TRBV7-9 and TRBJ2-7, reads DTGVSQNPRHKITKRGQNVTFRCDPISEHNRLYWYRQTLGQGPEFLTYFQNEAQLEKSRLLSDRFSAERPKGSFSTLEIQRTEQGDSAMYLCASSSQPGPFSHFGPGTRLTVT.

The J gene is TRBJ2-5, the V gene TRBV14, with D tentatively TRBD1 (5 bases). The ends were cut back, 0 bases at V and 5 bases at J, with 10 bases in the middle. Germline V gives CDR1 SGHDN, CDR2 FVKESK. CDR3 length equals 14 residues. This chain's CDR3 is CASSQDSGLETQYF. The CDR3 DNA reads as TGTGCCAGCAGCCAAGATTCAGGGCTGGAGACCCAGTACTTC.

The genes are TRBV27 and TRBJ2-3, with D hard to call. This CDR3 has 14 amino acids. Germline assignment: CDR1 MNHEY and CDR2 SMNVEV (reference sequence). The germline V and J ends were trimmed by 2 bases and 2 bases, with 8 bases remaining between them. CDR3 residues: CASSLTLNTDTQYF. The CDR3 coding sequence is TGTGCCAGCAGTTTAACGCTGAACACAGATACGCAGTATTTT.

This clonotype was found a few times. The chain combines TRBV6-4 with TRBJ2-3, with 15 bases that match TRBD2. Germline trimming cut 6 bases from V and 1 base from J; bases unmatched to any gene: 5. The CDR3 runs 17 residues. Germline V gene data show CDR1 as MRHNA and CDR2 as SNTAGT. The CDR3 reads CASSRTSGGAGTDTQYF. The DNA for the CDR3 is TGTGCCAGCAGCCGGACTAGCGGGGGGGCAGGCACAGATACGCAGTATTTT.